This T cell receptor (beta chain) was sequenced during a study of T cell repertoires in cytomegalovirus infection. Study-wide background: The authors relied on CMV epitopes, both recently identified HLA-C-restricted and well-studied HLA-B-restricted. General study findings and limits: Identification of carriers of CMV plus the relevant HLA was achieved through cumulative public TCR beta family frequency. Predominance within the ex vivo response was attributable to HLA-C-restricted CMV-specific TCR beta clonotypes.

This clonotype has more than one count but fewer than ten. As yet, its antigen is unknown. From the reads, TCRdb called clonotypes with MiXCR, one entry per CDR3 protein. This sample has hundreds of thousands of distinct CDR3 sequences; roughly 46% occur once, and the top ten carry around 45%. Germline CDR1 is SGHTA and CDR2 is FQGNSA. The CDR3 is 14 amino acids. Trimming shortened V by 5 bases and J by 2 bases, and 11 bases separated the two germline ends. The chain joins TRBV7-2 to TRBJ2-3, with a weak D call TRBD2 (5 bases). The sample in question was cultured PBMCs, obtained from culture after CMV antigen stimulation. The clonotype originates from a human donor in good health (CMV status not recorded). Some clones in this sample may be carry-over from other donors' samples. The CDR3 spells CASSPTTATDTQYF. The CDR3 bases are TGTGCCAGCAGCCCGACTACCGCCACAGATACGCAGTATTTT.